Each of the 12 T cell receptor beta chains below was sequenced from the same sample in a study of T cell clusters in autoimmune cytopenias. Each sample's input was roughly 270 ng genomic DNA, some 38,000 genome equivalents. TRB was amplified by touch-down multiplex PCR, primer pools A and B combined. From its re-call of the multiplex PCR reads, TCRdb lists each CDR3 protein once, without DNA. The sample totals about 6,800 distinct CDR3 sequences; its top ten clones hold around 25%. Sequenced sample: peripheral blood. The origin of the receptors is a human donor with an autoimmune cytopenia or autoimmune hepatitis (not recorded which).

This chain links TRBV30 with TRBJ1-1; TCRdb picks TRBD1, but there is no DNA to check that call. The CDR3 has 13 amino acids. Germline V gene lookup returns CDR1 GTSNPN and CDR2 SVGIG (reference sequence). The CDR3 sequence: CAWSIQGADEAFF.

This clonotype is called medium-sized based on its frequency. V and J are TRBV5-4 and TRBJ2-2. Looked up from germline, CDR1 is SGHNT and CDR2 is YYREEE (reference sequence). The CDR3 consists of 13 residues. The CDR3 region is CASSLEYTGELFF.

This clonotype registers medium-sized (0.01 to 0.1%) by frequency. The chain recombines TRBV12-3 or TRBV12-4 with TRBJ1-2; TCRdb designates TRBD1, a call that cannot be tested without DNA. The CDR3 is 14 residues long. The CDR3 loop is CASSRQGTIYGYTF.

V usage is TRBV6-4 and J usage is TRBJ1-2; with no DNA, the TCRdb D assignment of TRBD1 cannot be verified. The CDR3 has 13 residues. Germline CDR1 MRHNA, CDR2 SNTAGT. CDR3 residues: CASSPTGGNGYTF.

V gene TRBV20-1 combines with J gene TRBJ2-3; TCRdb's D call of TRBD2 is untestable without DNA. The germline V gene encodes CDR1 DFQATT and CDR2 SNEGSKA (reference sequence). The CDR3 spans 15 residues. The CDR3 region is CSAGRLSSATDTQYF.

The V and J genes are TRBV19 and TRBJ1-6. Germline V CDR1 and CDR2: LNHDA, SQIVND (reference sequence). The CDR3 has 14 amino acids. CDR3 region: CASSSASYNSPLHF.

V gene TRBV7-6 combines with J gene TRBJ2-5; TCRdb's D gene call, TRBD2, goes unchecked for lack of DNA. This CDR3 spans 14 amino acids. The germline V gene has CDR1 SGHVS and CDR2 FNYEAQ. The CDR3 sequence: CASSQREFRETQYF.

V and J are TRBV5-1 and TRBJ1-1; lacking DNA, the TRBD1 call made by TCRdb goes unchecked. Germline-derived CDR1 and CDR2 are SGHRS and YFSETQ. The CDR3 loop spans 18 amino acids. The CDR3 here is CASSLESRGAGGNTEAFF.

In terms of frequency, this clonotype is medium-sized (0.01 to 0.1%). This sequence joins TRBV19 and TRBJ2-1; the D call of TRBD2 rests on TCRdb alone, since no DNA is present to check it. Germline V CDR1 and CDR2: LNHDA, SQIVND (reference sequence). This CDR3 has 15 residues. Here the CDR3 reads CASSIDAGLGREQFF.

This chain links TRBV18 with TRBJ1-1. Germline loops: CDR1 KGHSH, CDR2 LQKENI. There are 15 residues in the CDR3. Here the CDR3 reads CASSPSLGMNTEAFF.

By frequency, this clonotype registers medium-sized. The chain uses TRBV19 and TRBJ2-7. CDR1 is LNHDA and CDR2 is SQIVND in the germline V gene (reference sequence). The CDR3 runs to 15 residues. The chain's CDR3 is CASTIMQDFSYEQYF.

According to its frequency, this clonotype is medium-sized. J is TRBJ2-3 and V is TRBV19; TCRdb designates TRBD2, a call that cannot be tested without DNA. Germline V lookup: CDR1 LNHDA, CDR2 SQIVND (reference sequence). The length of the CDR3 is 14 residues. The CDR3 protein is CASMGGPSTDTQYF.